Shown below are 5 T cell receptor beta chains from a single sample sequenced in a study of shared clonotypes between healthy human individuals (dated by TCRdb to the early 2020s). CD8 naive samples consisted of CD45RO-negative cells that were positively selected for CCR7, yielding a CD45RA+CCR7+ population without TemRA cells. The receptor library was made with the immunoSEQ multiplex PCR assay. TCRdb holds this immuneACCESS table with in-frame rearrangements only. Some clones are missing; in checked studies, unresolved V genes explain under half, and the rest has no known cause. The sample table records roughly 850,000 clones; just over 95% of these occur just once. Together, the top ten hold approximately 0.2% of the sample. Sequencing used naive CD8+ T cells sorted from blood. This sample's cell subset or site label indicates: CD45RA+CCR7+. These receptors came from a young man in good health.

V and J are TRBV5-4 and TRBJ1-2; no reliable D call. The germline V gene encodes CDR1 SGHNT and CDR2 YYREEE (reference sequence). V lost 3 bases and J 8 bases, leaving 14 bases between the germline ends. The CDR3 is made up of 13 amino acids. The CDR3 sequence is CASSYDGDGGYTF. The CDR3 DNA sequence: TGTGCCAGCAGCTACGACGGAGATGGAGGCTACACCTTC.

V gene TRBV5-1 combines with J gene TRBJ2-7, with TRBD2 identical over 13 bases. CDR1 and CDR2 from the germline V gene are SGHRS and YFSETQ. This CDR3 spans 17 amino acids. The junction had 10 bases not matched to a gene; V was cut back by 4 bases and J by 3 bases. The DNA for the CDR3 is TGCGCCAGCAGCCCTCTTGGGTGGACTAGCGGGAGCTACGAGCAGTACTTC. Its translation: CASSPLGWTSGSYEQYF.

The rearrangement links TRBV28 to TRBJ2-7; D remains ambiguous. This CDR3 comprises 14 residues. V was clipped by 6 bases and J by 1 base, with 13 bases between them. Germline CDR1 reads MDHEN; CDR2 reads SYDVKM. CDR3 sequence (DNA): TGTGCCAGCAGCTTCCAAGTATCGTCCTACGAGCAGTACTTC. It yields the protein CASSFQVSSYEQYF.

The rearrangement joins TRBV27 to TRBJ2-7; D might be TRBD1 (6 bases). The germline V gene has CDR1 MNHEY and CDR2 SMNVEV (reference sequence). This CDR3 comprises 14 residues. V lost 5 bases and J lost 5, with 16 bases in between. The CDR3 DNA reads as TGTGCCAGCAGTACCCGTCGACAGGTCCACGAGCAGTACTTC. It codes for CASSTRRQVHEQYF.

The chain combines TRBV4-3 with TRBJ1-2, with D possibly matching TRBD1 (6 bases). V was clipped by 1 base and J by 4 bases, with 19 bases between them. CDR1 is LGHNA and CDR2 is YSLEER in the germline V gene. The CDR3 contains 17 residues. CDR3 DNA sequence: TGCGCCAGCAGCCAAGGGGTGGGGGCGAGGGGCCTCTATGGCTACACCTTC. Protein sequence: CASSQGVGARGLYGYTF.